This T cell receptor beta chain was observed in a study of technical replicates of blood from a handful of donors. Trimming took off 7 bases at V and 0 bases at J, with 19 bases between the two ends. Per the germline V gene, CDR1 is LNHDA and CDR2 is SQIVND (reference sequence). This CDR3 comprises 17 residues. The protocol was immunoSEQ multiplex PCR, while the TCRdb copy is restricted to in-frame clones and leaves out a portion. The sample carries about 56,000 clones, around 95% recorded once. V gene TRBV19 combines with J gene TRBJ1-5; D uncertain. Input material: PBMCs. The sequence was obtained from a human donor in good health. Some clones in this sample may be carry-over from other donors' samples. The DNA for the CDR3 is TGTGCCAGTAATCAGCCGGGAGCTCAATATAGCAATCAGCCCCAGCATTTT. It is translated as CASNQPGAQYSNQPQHF.